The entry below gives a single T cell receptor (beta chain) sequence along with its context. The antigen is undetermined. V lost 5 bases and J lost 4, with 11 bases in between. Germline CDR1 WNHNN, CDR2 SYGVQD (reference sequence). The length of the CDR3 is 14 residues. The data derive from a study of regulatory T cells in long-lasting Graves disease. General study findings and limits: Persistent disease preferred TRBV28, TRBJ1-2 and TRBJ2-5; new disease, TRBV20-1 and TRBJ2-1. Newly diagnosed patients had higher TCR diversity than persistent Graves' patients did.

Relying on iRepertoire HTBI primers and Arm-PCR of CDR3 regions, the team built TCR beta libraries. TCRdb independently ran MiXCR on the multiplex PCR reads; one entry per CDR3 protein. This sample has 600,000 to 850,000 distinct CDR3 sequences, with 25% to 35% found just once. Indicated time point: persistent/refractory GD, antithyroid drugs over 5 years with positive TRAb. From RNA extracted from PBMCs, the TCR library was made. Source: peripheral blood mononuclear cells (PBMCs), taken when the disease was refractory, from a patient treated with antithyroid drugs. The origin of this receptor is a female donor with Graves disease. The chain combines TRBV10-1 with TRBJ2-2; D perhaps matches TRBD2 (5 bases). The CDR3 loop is CASSTRAGTGELFF. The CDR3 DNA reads TGCGCCAGCAGTACCCGGGCGGGCACCGGGGAGCTGTTTTTT.